Each of the 26 T cell receptor beta chains below was sequenced from the same sample in a study of T cell changes during pregnancy in multiple sclerosis (dated by TCRdb to the late 2010s). The library was obtained by the immunoSEQ multiplex PCR assay. TCRdb holds this immuneACCESS table with in-frame rearrangements only. Some clones are missing; in checked studies, unresolved V genes explain under half, and the rest has no known cause. Within this sample are about 77,000 clones, with roughly 91% of them counted one time only. About 2.5% of the sample is in the top ten clones. Sequences were derived from peripheral blood, sampled after pregnancy. The receptor set was obtained from a female donor in good health, enrolled as a control in a pregnancy study.

This clone occurred once. The chain couples TRBV21-1 to TRBJ2-7; the table's TRBD2 call for D was not verified on the DNA. TRBV21-1 is a pseudogene segment. The CDR3 covers 16 residues. The CDR3 protein is CASSKVGSPSRGEQYF. In nucleotides, the CDR3 is TGTGCCAGCAGCAAAGTTGGGAGTCCCTCTCGGGGTGAGCAGTACTTC.

This chain connects TRBV5-1 to TRBJ2-1, with TRBD2 matching 9 bases. The V gene's germline CDR1 is SGHRS and CDR2 YFSETQ. The length of the CDR3 is 16 residues. The ends lost 2 bases at V and 10 bases at J; junction bases unmatched: 13. In DNA form, the CDR3 reads TGCGCCAGCAGCTTAGAGCGGGGGGACTACCTGGGGGAGCAGTTCTTC. Translated, it gives CASSLERGDYLGEQFF.

The chain carries TRBV7-2 and TRBJ2-7; 9 bases are shared with TRBD2. CDR1 and CDR2 (germline): SGHTA, FQGNSA. The length of the CDR3 is 17 residues. Unmatched junction bases numbered 9, after V lost 0 bases and J lost 3 bases. In DNA, the CDR3 is TGTGCCAGCAGCTTAGCGAATGCCCTAGCGGGGAACTACGAGCAGTACTTC. Protein: CASSLANALAGNYEQYF.

The chain uses TRBV6-5 and TRBJ1-1; 7 nucleotides line up with TRBD1. Per germline, CDR1 MNHEY and CDR2 SVGAGI. Trimming at V came to 6 bases and at J to 5 bases, leaving 6 bases not matched to a gene. The CDR3 consists of 13 residues. The CDR3 loop is CASRSTGKTEAFF. In DNA form, the CDR3 reads TGTGCCAGCAGGTCGACAGGGAAGACTGAAGCTTTCTTT.

CDR3 coding DNA: TGTGCCAGCAGTTACTCGGTAGCTAATGAAAAACTGTTTTTT. Translated: CASSYSVANEKLFF. The chain combines TRBV6-5 with TRBJ1-4; D gene uncertain. The CDR3 runs to 14 residues. Trimming took off 0 bases at V and 3 bases at J, with 5 bases between the two ends. CDR1 and CDR2 (germline): MNHEY, SVGAGI.

The chain employs TRBV10-1 and TRBJ2-2, with D perhaps TRBD1 (6 bases). The CDR3 totals 16 residues. V was cut by 8 bases and J by 2 bases, with 18 bases left in between. CDR1 and CDR2 from the germline V gene are WNHNN and SYGVQD (reference sequence). CDR3 sequence: CASSKGRGPNTGELFF. DNA for the CDR3: TGCGCCAGCTCTAAGGGCAGGGGCCCTAACACCGGGGAGCTGTTTTTT.

The rearrangement uses TRBV28 and TRBJ2-7, with D possibly matching TRBD2 (6 bases). Germline values: CDR1 MDHEN, CDR2 SYDVKM. CDR3 length: 14 amino acids. Trimming shortened V by 6 bases and J by 6 bases, and 18 bases separated the two germline ends. Written as DNA, the CDR3 is TGTGCCAGCAGGTCGGCGGGGTCAGCTGTCGAGCAGTACTTC. It yields the protein CASRSAGSAVEQYF. Filled out from reference TRBV28 and TRBJ2-7, the complete variable domain reads DVKVTQSSRYLVKRTGEKVFLECVQDMDHENMFWYRQDPGLGLRLIYFSYDVKMKEKGDIPEGYSVSREKKERFSLILESASTNQTSMYLCASRSAGSAVEQYFGPGTRLTVT.

V usage is TRBV5-8 and J usage is TRBJ2-7, with 8 nucleotides matching TRBD1. The germline CDR1 and CDR2 sequences are SGHTS and YDEGEE. Germline trimming cut 9 bases from V and 11 bases from J; bases unmatched to any gene: 16. This CDR3 spans 13 amino acids. CDR3 amino acids: CANQQSGQGRKYF. The CDR3 DNA follows: TGTGCCAACCAGCAATCAGGACAGGGAAGAAAGTACTTC.

This sequence joins TRBV10-3 and TRBJ1-2; D perhaps matches TRBD1 (5 bases). Looked up from germline, CDR1 is ENHRY and CDR2 is SYGVKD. The germline V and J ends were trimmed by 3 bases and 3 bases, with 11 bases remaining between them. The CDR3 has 14 residues. The CDR3 spells CAISEPGWDYGYTF. As DNA, the CDR3 is TGTGCCATCAGTGAACCAGGGTGGGACTATGGCTACACCTTC.

This chain connects TRBV7-2 to TRBJ2-3, with 7 bases lining up with TRBD2. The germline CDR1 and CDR2 sequences are SGHTA and FQGNSA. The CDR3 sequence is 16 residues long. Trimming took 5 bases from V and 3 from J; bases not matched to a gene: 11. The CDR3 coding sequence is TGTGCCAGCAGCCCTAGGTGGAGCGGGAAGACAGATACGCAGTATTTT. Protein product: CASSPRWSGKTDTQYF.

V gene TRBV5-1 combines with J gene TRBJ2-1; 9 positions match TRBD2. The CDR3 sequence is 15 residues long. Germline loops: CDR1 SGHRS, CDR2 YFSETQ. V was clipped by 4 bases and J by 2 bases; unmatched bases: 4. CDR3 protein: CASSARLAAYNEQFF. As DNA, the CDR3 is TGCGCCAGCAGCGCGAGACTAGCGGCCTACAATGAGCAGTTCTTC.

The genes are TRBV5-3 and TRBJ2-7, with no clear D. TRBV5-3 is an ORF for which the function is uncertain. Trimming pared 10 bases from V and 4 bases from J, leaving 12 bases between. This CDR3 region has 11 residues. The CDR3 nucleotides read TGTGCCCTGGGCCTTATTTACGAGCAGTACTTC. It yields the protein CALGLIYEQYF.

V usage is TRBV7-2 and J usage is TRBJ2-3; 9 bases are shared with TRBD2. The CDR3 runs to 15 residues. Trimming took 5 bases from V and 6 from J; bases not matched to a gene: 9. Germline lookup yields CDR1 SGHTA and CDR2 FQGNSA. The DNA for the CDR3 is TGTGCCAGCAGCCCGAGCGGGAGGAGGAGGGATACGCAGTATTTT. It codes for CASSPSGRRRDTQYF.

The rearrangement uses TRBV27 and TRBJ1-6; 7 bases agree with TRBD1. Germline loops: CDR1 MNHEY, CDR2 SMNVEV (reference sequence). Trimming cost V 6 bases and J 10 bases; bases outside gene matches: 6. The CDR3 length is 13 residues. Here the CDR3 reads CASRRDSGSPLHF. CDR3 sequence (DNA): TGTGCCAGCAGAAGGGACAGTGGCTCACCCCTCCACTTT.

The rearrangement joins TRBV6-6 to TRBJ1-2; maybe TRBD1 (5 bases). Trimming stripped 7 bases from V and 4 bases from J, with 13 bases between. This CDR3 is built from 13 residues. In germline, CDR1 is MNHNY, CDR2 SVGAGI (reference sequence). The CDR3 reads CASTQTASYGYTF. CDR3 DNA sequence: TGTGCCAGCACCCAGACAGCTAGCTATGGCTACACCTTC.

This sequence joins TRBV7-2 and TRBJ1-2; 7 nucleotides match TRBD1. The CDR3 contains 16 residues. V gave up 4 bases and J gave up 4 bases; unmatched junction bases: 12. Germline assignment: CDR1 SGHTA and CDR2 FQGNSA. The CDR3 nucleotides read TGTGCCAGCAGCTCTCGAGGAGGGGGCATCAGCTATGGCTACACCTTC. Amino acid sequence: CASSSRGGGISYGYTF.

As DNA, the CDR3 is TGTGCCAGCTCACCCGGAGCGTCCACCGGGGAGCTGTTTTTT. It translates to CASSPGASTGELFF. V and J are TRBV18 and TRBJ2-2; D remains ambiguous. Deletions cut 3 bases from V and 4 bases from J, with 9 bases between. This CDR3 contains 14 residues. The germline V gene has CDR1 KGHSH and CDR2 LQKENI.

The gene calls are TRBV28 and TRBJ1-5, with 7 bases identical to TRBD1. Losses at the gene ends were 5 bases for V and 6 bases for J; bases not matched to a gene: 10. The length of the CDR3 is 15 residues. CDR1 is MDHEN, CDR2 SYDVKM, per germline. In DNA, the CDR3 is TGTGCCAGCAGTGCGGGACAGCCCAGGGCTCAGCCCCAGCATTTT. Protein: CASSAGQPRAQPQHF.

In this sample, this clone turned up once. DNA of the CDR3: TGTGCCTCTTCCTCGGGCTCCAGGGGAGAACTTGGCACTGAAGCTTTCTTT. Amino acid sequence: CASSSGSRGELGTEAFF. The V gene is TRBV18, the J gene TRBJ1-1; weak D call: TRBD1 (6 bases). Trimming removed 11 bases from V and 4 bases from J, with 29 bases in between. The CDR3 is made up of 17 amino acids. Germline V gene data show CDR1 as KGHSH and CDR2 as LQKENI. The whole variable domain, remainder taken from reference TRBV18 and TRBJ1-1, is NAGVMQNPRHLVRRRGQEARLRCSPMKGHSHVYWYRQLPEEGLKFMVYLQKENIIDESGMPKERFSAEFPKEGPSILRIQQVVRGDSAAYFCASSSGSRGELGTEAFFGQGTRLTVV.

CDR3 DNA: TGTGCCAGTAGTACCAGGACAGCGTCCTACGAGCAGTACTTC. Translated, it gives CASSTRTASYEQYF. The rearrangement links TRBV19 to TRBJ2-7; the D gene is possibly TRBD1 (6 bases). V was pared by 4 bases and J by 1 base, with 11 bases between. CDR1 and CDR2 from the germline V gene are LNHDA and SQIVND (reference sequence). The CDR3 has 14 amino acids.

V is TRBV4-3 and J is TRBJ2-1; 7 bases match TRBD1. V gave up 0 bases and J gave up 4 bases; unmatched junction bases: 12. Germline CDR1 reads LGHNA; CDR2 reads YSLEER. This CDR3 spans 18 amino acids. CDR3 sequence: CASSQDPTYRGGYNEQFF. The CDR3 nucleotides read TGCGCCAGCAGCCAAGACCCAACTTACAGGGGTGGGTACAATGAGCAGTTCTTC.

The chain carries TRBV6-5 and TRBJ2-2, with TRBD1 matching over 7 bases. From germline, CDR1 is MNHEY and CDR2 SVGAGI. The CDR3 contains 13 residues. V lost 6 bases and J lost 5; bases outside the gene matches: 3. The CDR3 loop reads CASRTQGTGELFF. Here the CDR3 DNA reads TGTGCCAGCAGAACACAGGGGACCGGGGAGCTGTTTTTT.

This clone was seen once. The V gene is TRBV7-9, the J gene TRBJ2-1; 9 positions agree with TRBD2. CDR3 size: 14 residues. Per germline, CDR1 SEHNR and CDR2 FQNEAQ (reference sequence). Losses at the gene ends were 1 base for V and 5 bases for J; bases not matched to a gene: 0. DNA of the CDR3: TGTGCCAGCAGCTTAGGCGGGAGGGACAATGAGCAGTTCTTC. Its translation is CASSLGGRDNEQFF.

The chain recombines TRBV23-1 with TRBJ2-1; a weak D match, TRBD1 (5 bases). TRBV23-1 falls under the ORF class, with uncertain function. V gave up 6 bases and J gave up 6 bases, with 15 bases separating them. This CDR3 is 14 amino acids long. CDR3 sequence reads: CASRFMAGRNEQFF. Written as DNA, the CDR3 is TGCGCCAGCAGGTTCATGGCAGGGCGCAATGAGCAGTTCTTC.

V and J are TRBV5-4 and TRBJ2-1, with 15 bases matching TRBD2. Trimming at V came to 9 bases and at J to 4 bases, leaving 5 bases not matched to a gene. Germline values: CDR1 SGHNT, CDR2 YYREEE (reference sequence). CDR3 size: 15 residues. The CDR3 DNA sequence: TGTGCCATCCCGGGACTAGCGGGGGGATACAATGAGCAGTTCTTC. Its translation: CAIPGLAGGYNEQFF. Filled out from reference TRBV5-4 and TRBJ2-1, the complete variable domain reads ETGVTQSPTHLIKTRGQQVTLRCSSQSGHNTVSWYQQALGQGPQFIFQYYREEENGRGNFPPRFSGLQFPNYSSELNVNALELDDSALYLCAIPGLAGGYNEQFFGPGTRLTVL.

This chain links TRBV7-9 with TRBJ2-3; D gene unclear. Germline V gives CDR1 SEHNR, CDR2 FQNEAQ (reference sequence). The V and J ends lost 1 base and 3 bases respectively, with 5 bases between them. The CDR3 contains 13 residues. The CDR3 DNA reads TGTGCCAGCAGCTTAGTACAGACAGATACGCAGTATTTT. As protein: CASSLVQTDTQYF.